The 23 T cell receptor beta chains below were found in one sample sequenced in a study of neurological immune-mediated disorders. Each CDR3 protein gets one entry after TCRdb re-called the 5' RACE reads with MiXCR. Among about 33,000 distinct CDR3 sequences listed, over 1.2% were seen once. Sequenced material: PBMCs. The source is a woman aged 25 to 39 with multiple sclerosis.

In its sample, this clonotype was seen many times. This chain connects TRBV20-1 to TRBJ2-3, with 8 bases matching TRBD2. The CDR3 length is 15 residues. Looked up from germline, CDR1 is DFQATT and CDR2 is SNEGSKA (reference sequence). After removal of 6 bases from V and 3 bases from J, the junction contained 11 bases not matched to a gene. The CDR3 protein is CSAPLGSGGTDTQYF. The CDR3, as DNA: TGCAGTGCCCCACTAGGGAGCGGGGGAACAGATACGCAGTATTTT.

This clonotype came up many times. The chain links TRBV28 to TRBJ1-1; 8 nucleotides line up with TRBD1. In germline, CDR1 is MDHEN, CDR2 SYDVKM. The length of the CDR3 is 16 residues. The trim removed 8 bases at V and 4 bases at J, leaving 15 bases unmatched. DNA for the CDR3: TGTGCCAGCTCGGGGGGAAACAGGGGGTTCTTCACTGAAGCTTTCTTT. As protein: CASSGGNRGFFTEAFF.

This clonotype was seen many times. The V and J genes are TRBV25-1 and TRBJ2-3; TRBD1 agrees at 9 bases. This CDR3 has 14 amino acids. V shed 4 bases and J 3 bases; nucleotides not matched to a gene: 2. Germline V gene data show CDR1 as MGHDK and CDR2 as SYGVNS. CDR3 nucleotides: TGTGCCAGCAGTGTCGGACAGGGGACAGATACGCAGTATTTT. Its protein is CASSVGQGTDTQYF.

This clonotype has at least ten counts. The chain has TRBV5-6 and TRBJ2-3, with D unresolved. CDR3 length equals 12 residues. The ends were cut back, 0 bases at V and 7 bases at J, with 6 bases in the middle. The germline V gene encodes CDR1 SGHDT and CDR2 YYEEEE. The CDR3 sequence: CASSLVGNTQYF. The CDR3 nucleotides read TGTGCCAGCAGCTTGGTGGGAAATACGCAGTATTTT. Filled out from reference TRBV5-6 and TRBJ2-3, the complete variable domain reads DAGVTQSPTHLIKTRGQQVTLRCSPKSGHDTVSWYQQALGQGPQFIFQYYEEEERQRGNFPDRFSGHQFPNYSSELNVNALLLGDSALYLCASSLVGNTQYFGPGTRLTVL.

Ten or more counts support this clonotype. The rearrangement links TRBV6-5 to TRBJ2-2; no firm D call. V was shortened by 5 bases and J by 3 bases, with 4 bases between the two germline ends. The germline V gene has CDR1 MNHEY and CDR2 SVGAGI. The CDR3 has 12 amino acids. As DNA, the CDR3 is TGTGCCAGCAGTCATTACACCGGGGAGCTGTTTTTT. Translation gives CASSHYTGELFF.

This clonotype showed up many times. The CDR3 reads CASSLVAGRETQYF. CDR3 DNA sequence: TGTGCCAGCAGTTTAGTAGCGGGGAGGGAGACCCAGTACTTC. The rearrangement joins TRBV12-3 or TRBV12-4 to TRBJ2-5; TRBD2 matches at 8 bases. Germline trimming cut 1 base from V and 5 bases from J; bases unmatched to any gene: 3. The CDR3 is 14 residues long.

This clonotype was picked up many times. V and J are TRBV5-5 and TRBJ1-2, with D hard to call. Trimming removed 0 bases from V and 1 base from J, with 4 bases in between. The CDR3 is 13 amino acids. Germline lookup yields CDR1 SGHKS and CDR2 YYEKEE (reference sequence). The CDR3 DNA sequence: TGTGCCAGCAGCTTGGGATATAACTATGGCTACACCTTC. This encodes CASSLGYNYGYTF.

This clonotype was seen ten or more times. The gene calls are TRBV20-1 and TRBJ1-1, with TRBD1 matching over 9 bases. Unmatched junction bases numbered 7, after V lost 5 bases and J lost 3 bases. Per germline, CDR1 DFQATT and CDR2 SNEGSKA (reference sequence). This CDR3 has 14 amino acids. In nucleotides, the CDR3 is TGCAGTGCTGGCCCGGGACAGGGCGACACTGAAGCTTTCTTT. Amino acids: CSAGPGQGDTEAFF.

This clonotype appeared many times. The genes are TRBV9 and TRBJ2-2; D ambiguous. Per the germline V gene, CDR1 is SGDLS and CDR2 is YYNGEE. The CDR3 contains 13 residues. Trimming removed 4 bases at V and 0 bases at J, with 4 bases between. This CDR3 is CASSTANTGELFF. Here the CDR3 DNA reads TGTGCCAGCAGCACCGCGAACACCGGGGAGCTGTTTTTT.

Ten or more counts support this clonotype. The genes are TRBV5-6 and TRBJ2-1; 8 positions match TRBD2. V dropped 3 bases and J dropped 4; count of bases not matched to a gene: 6. The germline gives CDR1 SGHDT, CDR2 YYEEEE. The CDR3 length is 15 residues. The CDR3 nucleotides are TGTGCCAGCAGCTCCCCCAGCGGGGGTTACAATGAGCAGTTCTTC. Its protein is CASSSPSGGYNEQFF.

This clonotype was seen ten or more times. The chain links TRBV7-3 to TRBJ1-1; D gene uncertain. The germline V and J ends were trimmed by 2 bases and 1 base, with 5 bases remaining between them. Germline lookup yields CDR1 SGHTA and CDR2 FQGTGA. The CDR3 runs 13 residues. Here the CDR3 DNA reads TGTGCCAGCAGCTTATCTTCGAACACTGAAGCTTTCTTT. This sequence encodes CASSLSSNTEAFF.

This clonotype was observed at least ten times. This rearrangement joins TRBV7-2 to TRBJ2-3; TRBD2 matches at 7 bases. The junction had 7 bases not matched to a gene; V was cut back by 1 base and J by 0 bases. Germline V gene sequence: CDR1 SGHTA, CDR2 FQGNSA. CDR3 length equals 17 residues. The CDR3, as DNA: TGTGCCAGCAGCTTAGACCTGGGGCGGGGGAGCACAGATACGCAGTATTTT. It translates to CASSLDLGRGSTDTQYF.

In its sample, this clonotype was seen many times. The chain carries TRBV7-2 and TRBJ2-5, with TRBD2 as a possible D gene (5 bases). The V and J ends lost 5 bases and 2 bases respectively, with 12 bases between them. Germline assignment: CDR1 SGHTA and CDR2 FQGNSA. CDR3 length: 14 residues. The CDR3 spells CASSRGYGQETQYF. Here the CDR3 DNA reads TGTGCCAGCAGCCGAGGGTATGGACAAGAGACCCAGTACTTC.

This clonotype was found many times. The rearrangement links TRBV4-1 to TRBJ2-2; maybe TRBD2 (5 bases). Germline V gives CDR1 MGHRA, CDR2 YSYEKL. Trimming stripped 1 base from V and 6 bases from J, with 6 bases between. The CDR3 loop spans 13 amino acids. The CDR3 sequence: CASSQVGAGELFF. DNA for the CDR3: TGCGCCAGCAGCCAAGTCGGGGCCGGGGAGCTGTTTTTT.

This chain uses TRBV5-1 with TRBJ1-6; 8 nucleotides align to TRBD1. Germline CDR1 reads SGHRS; CDR2 reads YFSETQ. V gave up 3 bases and J gave up 6 bases; unmatched junction bases: 8. The CDR3 has 16 amino acids. The CDR3 here is CASSSQGARGNSPLHF. Written as DNA, the CDR3 is TGCGCCAGCAGCTCTCAGGGGGCTCGAGGTAATTCACCCCTCCACTTT. Looking up the rest from reference TRBV5-1 and TRBJ1-6 gives the full variable domain: KAGVTQTPRYLIKTRGQQVTLSCSPISGHRSVSWYQQTPGQGLQFLFEYFSETQRNKGNFPGRFSGRQFSNSRSEMNVSTLELGDSALYLCASSSQGARGNSPLHFGNGTRLTVT.

This clonotype was observed many times. The chain uses TRBV7-8 and TRBJ2-7; tentative D call: TRBD2 (5 bases). Per germline, CDR1 SGHVS and CDR2 FQNEAQ. The ends were cut back, 5 bases at V and 0 bases at J, with 14 bases in the middle. The CDR3 contains 15 residues. CDR3 loop: CASSRGWPSSYEQYF. The CDR3 coding sequence is TGTGCCAGCAGCCGAGGGTGGCCTAGCTCCTACGAGCAGTACTTC.

This clonotype appeared many times. V is TRBV11-3 and J is TRBJ2-3; TRBD1 or TRBD2 may be the D gene (7 bases each). Trimming took off 4 bases at V and 6 bases at J, with 17 bases between the two ends. The CDR3 loop spans 15 amino acids. Germline V gene data show CDR1 as SGHNT and CDR2 as YENEEA. CDR3 DNA sequence: TGTGCCAGCAGCTCCGAGTGGCAGGGGGGGGATACGCAGTATTTT. Translating gives CASSSEWQGGDTQYF.

This clonotype was recorded at least ten times. The genes are TRBV20-1 and TRBJ2-4, with D maybe TRBD1 (7 bases). Germline V lookup: CDR1 DFQATT, CDR2 SNEGSKA (reference sequence). Trimming took off 3 bases at V and 7 bases at J, with 16 bases between the two ends. The CDR3 loop spans 14 amino acids. The chain's CDR3 is CSASPTPGGNIQYF. For the CDR3, the DNA is TGCAGTGCTAGTCCTACCCCAGGGGGGAACATTCAGTACTTC.

This clonotype has at least ten counts. This chain connects TRBV20-1 to TRBJ2-7; D possibly corresponds to TRBD2 (5 bases). Germline CDR1 is DFQATT and CDR2 is SNEGSKA (reference sequence). Trimming left V 0 bases short and J 3 bases short, with 12 bases between. There are 14 residues in the CDR3. In DNA, the CDR3 is TGCAGTGCTAGAGATCGGGCAGGACTCTACGAGCAGTACTTC. Protein sequence: CSARDRAGLYEQYF.

This clonotype showed up many times. The chain employs TRBV29-1 and TRBJ2-5; D possibly uses TRBD1 or TRBD2 (5 bases each). V shed 7 bases and J shed 5 bases, with 17 bases lying between them. The CDR3 has 13 residues. Germline V gives CDR1 SQVTM, CDR2 ANQGSEA. The CDR3 DNA reads as TGCAGCGGCGGGTGGGGCGGGCTGGAGACCCAGTACTTC. Amino acids: CSGGWGGLETQYF.

This clonotype was seen many times. V gene TRBV12-3 or TRBV12-4 combines with J gene TRBJ1-5; D is unresolved. This CDR3 region has 13 residues. V shed 7 bases and J shed 5 bases, with 12 bases lying between them. CDR3 DNA sequence: TGTGCCAGCACCTTTGACGGAGATCAGCCCCAGCATTTT. It translates to CASTFDGDQPQHF.

This clonotype was counted many times. The gene calls are TRBV6-6 and TRBJ1-4; possible D gene TRBD1, 5 bases. Germline V gene lookup returns CDR1 MNHNY and CDR2 SVGAGI (reference sequence). Trimming stripped 4 bases from V and 8 bases from J, with 17 bases between. CDR3 size: 15 residues. The CDR3 protein is CASSSPNTRGEKLFF. The DNA for the CDR3 is TGTGCCAGCAGTTCCCCTAATACCCGGGGGGAAAAACTGTTTTTT.

The sample holds many counts of this clonotype. CDR3 DNA: TGTGCCAGCAGCGCCGGACTAGCGGGGGGGACAGCCTACAATGAGCAGTTCTTC. Encoded protein: CASSAGLAGGTAYNEQFF. The genes are TRBV9 and TRBJ2-1; 15 nucleotides line up with TRBD2. The CDR3 loop spans 18 amino acids. With V trimmed by 3 bases and J by 2 bases, 6 bases remained unmatched. Germline V gene lookup returns CDR1 SGDLS and CDR2 YYNGEE.